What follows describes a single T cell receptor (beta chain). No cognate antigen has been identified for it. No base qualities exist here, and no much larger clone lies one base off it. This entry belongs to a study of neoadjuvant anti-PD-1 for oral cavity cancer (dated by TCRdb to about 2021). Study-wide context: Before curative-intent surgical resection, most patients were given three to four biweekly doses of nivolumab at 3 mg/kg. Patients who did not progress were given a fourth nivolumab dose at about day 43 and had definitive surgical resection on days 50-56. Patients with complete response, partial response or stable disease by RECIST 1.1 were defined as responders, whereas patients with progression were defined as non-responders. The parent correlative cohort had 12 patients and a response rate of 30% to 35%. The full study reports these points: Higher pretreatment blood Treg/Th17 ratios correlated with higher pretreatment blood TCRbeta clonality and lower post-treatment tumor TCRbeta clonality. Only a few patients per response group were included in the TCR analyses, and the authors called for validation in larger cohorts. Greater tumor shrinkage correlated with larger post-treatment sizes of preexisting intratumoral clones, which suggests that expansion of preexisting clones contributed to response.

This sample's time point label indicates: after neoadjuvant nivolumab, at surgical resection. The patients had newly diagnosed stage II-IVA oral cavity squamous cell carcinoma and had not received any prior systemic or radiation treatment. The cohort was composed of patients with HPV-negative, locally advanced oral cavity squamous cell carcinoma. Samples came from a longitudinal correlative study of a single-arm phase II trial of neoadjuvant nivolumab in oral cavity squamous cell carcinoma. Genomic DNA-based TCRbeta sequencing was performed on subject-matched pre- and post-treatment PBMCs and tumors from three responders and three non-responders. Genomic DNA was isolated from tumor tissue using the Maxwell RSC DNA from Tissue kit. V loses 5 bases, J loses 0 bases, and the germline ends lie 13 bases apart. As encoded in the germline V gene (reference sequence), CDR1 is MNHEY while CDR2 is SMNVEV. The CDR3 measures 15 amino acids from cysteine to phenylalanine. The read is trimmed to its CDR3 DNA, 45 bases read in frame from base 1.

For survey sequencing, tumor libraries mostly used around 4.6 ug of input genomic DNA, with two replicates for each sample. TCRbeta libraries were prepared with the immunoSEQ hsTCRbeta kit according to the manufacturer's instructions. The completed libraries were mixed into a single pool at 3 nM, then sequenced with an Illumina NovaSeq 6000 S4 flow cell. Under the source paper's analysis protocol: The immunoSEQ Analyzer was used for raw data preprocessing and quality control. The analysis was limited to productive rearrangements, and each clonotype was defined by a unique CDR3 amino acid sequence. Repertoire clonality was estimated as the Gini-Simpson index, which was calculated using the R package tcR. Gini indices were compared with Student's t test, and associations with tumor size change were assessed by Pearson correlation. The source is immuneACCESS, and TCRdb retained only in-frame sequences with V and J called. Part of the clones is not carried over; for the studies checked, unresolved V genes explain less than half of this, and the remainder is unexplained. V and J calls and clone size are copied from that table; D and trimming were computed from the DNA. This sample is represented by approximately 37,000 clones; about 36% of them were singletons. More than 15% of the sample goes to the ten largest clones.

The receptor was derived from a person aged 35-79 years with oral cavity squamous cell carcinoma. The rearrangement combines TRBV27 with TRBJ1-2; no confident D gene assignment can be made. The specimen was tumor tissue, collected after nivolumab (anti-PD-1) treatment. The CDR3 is CASSSGRNSNYGYTF. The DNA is TGTGCCAGCAGTAGTGGGCGGAATTCTAACTATGGCTACACCTTC.